A selection of T cell receptor beta chains follows, all from one sample in a study of blood T cells in healthy people across ages. One entry per CDR3 protein, called by TCRdb with MiXCR from the 5' RACE reads. The sample consists of about 750,000 distinct CDR3 sequences, roughly 50% of them appearing once. The sequencing sample was made of blood. The receptors derive from an elderly man in good health. Both conserved end residues are part of each CDR3. A D gene is named only where the DNA matches it firmly. Size tells how often a clone was seen (once, few, many) or the class of an expanded clone, and some rows leave it out.

clone_size	j_call	v_call	d_call	cdr3_aa	cdr3_nt
-	TRBJ2-3	TRBV4-1	-	CASSQGGKEGRWHRYAYF	TGCGCCAGCAGCCAGGGGGGTAAGGAGGGACGCTGGCACAGATACGCGTATTTT
many	TRBJ2-5	TRBV7-2	-	CASSLAASQETQYF	TGTGCCAGCAGCTTAGCGGCCAGCCAAGAGACCCAGTACTTC
-	TRBJ1-1	TRBV7-9	-	CASSVEAEAFF	TGTGCCAGCAGCGTGGAGGCTGAAGCTTTCTTT
-	TRBJ2-7	TRBV6-6	-	CASSYDGNYEQYF	TGTGCCAGCAGCTATGACGGAAACTACGAGCAGTACTTC
-	TRBJ1-2	TRBV27	TRBD1	CASRPISGGGGYTF	TGTGCCAGCAGACCTATTTCAGGGGGCGGGGGCTACACCTTC
-	TRBJ2-7	TRBV10-3	TRBD2	CATGLAGSQESEQYF	TGTGCCACCGGACTAGCGGGATCTCAAGAATCCGAGCAGTACTTC
few	TRBJ1-4	TRBV10-3	-	CAISASGIPNEKLFF	TGTGCCATCAGTGCCTCCGGGATCCCTAATGAAAAACTGTTTTTT
-	TRBJ2-1	TRBV5-1	TRBD2	CASSSAGESYNEQFF	TGCGCCAGCAGCTCGGCGGGAGAATCCTACAATGAGCAGTTCTTC
-	TRBJ2-6	TRBV20-1	-	CSARVGSGANVLTF	TGCAGTGCTAGAGTGGGCTCTGGGGCCAACGTCCTGACTTTC
-	TRBJ2-4	TRBV27	TRBD1	CASSLKTQTGDLLAKNIQYF	TGTGCCAGCAGTTTAAAAACACAGACAGGGGACCTCCTAGCCAAAAACATTCAGTACTTC
-	TRBJ2-1	TRBV20-1	-	CSAPRPNEQFF	TGCAGTGCTCCTAGACCGAATGAGCAGTTCTTC
few	TRBJ2-1	TRBV6-6	TRBD1	CASSILRQGGGEQFF	TGTGCCAGCAGTATCCTCAGACAGGGGGGGGGTGAGCAGTTCTTC
-	TRBJ2-1	TRBV28	TRBD2	CASSPPGGARRKQFF	TGTGCCAGCAGTCCCCCCGGGGGGGCCCGCAGGAAGCAGTTCTTC
-	TRBJ2-1	TRBV6-7	-	CASSYNSISYEQFF	TGTGCCAGCAGTTACAATAGTATTTCCTACGAGCAGTTCTTC
-	TRBJ2-1	TRBV25-1	TRBD2	CASSERDYYNEQFF	TGTGCCAGCAGTGAAAGGGACTATTACAATGAGCAGTTCTTC
-	TRBJ2-1	TRBV20-1	-	CSFKGVEQFF	TGCAGTTTTAAGGGTGTTGAGCAGTTCTTC
-	TRBJ2-4	TRBV7-6	TRBD2	CASSPFLAAEGAKNIQYF	TGTGCCAGCAGCCCCTTTCTAGCGGCCGAGGGGGCCAAAAACATTCAGTACTTC
many	TRBJ2-7	TRBV6-1	TRBD2	CASSPGTSGSYEQYF	TGTGCCAGCAGTCCCGGGACTAGCGGGAGCTACGAGCAGTACTTC
-	TRBJ2-5	TRBV20-1	-	CSAREGGWDEQYF	TGCAGTGCTAGAGAGGGCGGGTGGGATGAGCAGTACTTC
-	TRBJ2-7	TRBV15	TRBD1	CATSRGTGAYEQYF	TGTGCCACCAGCAGGGGGACAGGAGCTTACGAGCAGTACTTC
many	TRBJ2-7	TRBV7-2	TRBD2	CASSLARSGSSYEQYF	TGTGCCAGCAGCTTAGCACGTAGCGGGAGCTCCTACGAGCAGTACTTC
-	TRBJ1-4	TRBV10-3	-	CAISESLGAREKLFF	TGTGCCATCAGTGAGTCTCTGGGGGCGCGTGAAAAACTGTTTTTT
-	TRBJ1-1	TRBV20-1	-	CSARGGEWDKRYTEAFF	TGCAGTGCGAGAGGGGGGGAGTGGGATAAGCGGTACACTGAAGCTTTCTTT
-	TRBJ2-7	TRBV20-1	TRBD1	CSAQGQGWTEQYF	TGCAGTGCCCAGGGACAGGGGTGGACCGAGCAGTACTTC
-	TRBJ2-7	TRBV15	-	CATSRSYSYEQYF	TGTGCCACCAGCAGGAGTTATTCCTACGAGCAGTACTTC
few	TRBJ2-3	TRBV9	-	CASSGRGSSDTQYF	TGTGCCAGCAGCGGGAGGGGGAGTTCAGATACGCAGTATTTT
few	TRBJ1-2	TRBV20-1	-	CSAPIPGAGYTF	TGCAGTGCTCCCATTCCGGGTGCTGGCTACACCTTC
-	TRBJ2-1	TRBV7-9	-	CASSFSLHEQFF	TGTGCCAGCAGCTTTTCTCTTCATGAGCAGTTCTTC
-	TRBJ2-1	TRBV3-1	-	CASTSRDRNNEQFF	TGTGCCAGCACCTCCCGGGACCGCAACAATGAGCAGTTCTTC
-	TRBJ2-7	TRBV6-2/TRBV6-3	TRBD2	CASVRTSGPYEQYF	TGTGCCAGCGTAAGGACTAGCGGACCCTACGAGCAGTACTTC
few	TRBJ1-1	TRBV5-1	-	CASSLVRQNTEAFF	TGCGCCAGCAGCTTGGTTCGGCAGAACACTGAAGCTTTCTTT
-	TRBJ2-7	TRBV20-1	-	CSATSSSSPYEQYF	TGCAGTGCCACTTCTAGCTCATCACCCTACGAGCAGTACTTC
-	TRBJ2-1	TRBV14	TRBD2	CASSPYGTRGNEQFF	TGTGCCAGCAGCCCGTATGGGACTAGGGGCAATGAGCAGTTCTTC
-	TRBJ2-7	TRBV20-1	TRBD2	CSARDEVLGTSGPSYEQYF	TGCAGTGCTAGAGATGAGGTGTTGGGGACTAGCGGGCCCTCCTACGAGCAGTACTTC
-	TRBJ2-1	TRBV5-1	TRBD1	CASSLGGTGAILEQFF	TGCGCCAGCAGCCTGGGCGGGACAGGGGCTATTCTCGAGCAGTTCTTC
-	TRBJ2-3	TRBV4-2	TRBD2	CASSQEGTSDTDTQYF	TGTGCCAGCAGCCAAGAGGGTACTAGCGATACAGATACGCAGTATTTT
-	TRBJ2-5	TRBV9	TRBD2	CASSRPPASGFLETQYF	TGTGCCAGCAGCCGCCCCCCGGCTAGCGGGTTTCTGGAGACCCAGTACTTC
-	TRBJ2-3	TRBV20-1	TRBD2	CSTSGGTLTDTQYF	TGCAGTACAAGCGGGGGAACCCTCACAGATACGCAGTATTTT